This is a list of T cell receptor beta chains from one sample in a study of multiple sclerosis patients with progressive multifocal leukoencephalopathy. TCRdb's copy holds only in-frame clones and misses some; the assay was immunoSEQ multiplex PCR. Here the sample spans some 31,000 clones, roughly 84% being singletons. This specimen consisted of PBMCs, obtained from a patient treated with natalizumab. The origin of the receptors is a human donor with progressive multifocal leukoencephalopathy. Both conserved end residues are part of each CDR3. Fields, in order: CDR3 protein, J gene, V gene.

CDR3aa: CASSSHNEKLFF; j_gene: TRBJ1-4; v_gene: TRBV11-2
CDR3aa: CASSRGETYNEQFF; j_gene: TRBJ2-1; v_gene: TRBV19
CDR3aa: CASRGTSGSRGEQFF; j_gene: TRBJ2-1; v_gene: TRBV7-2
CDR3aa: CASSNQGGSREQYF; j_gene: TRBJ2-7; v_gene: TRBV7-9
CDR3aa: CASRLHSGTRVGSQYF; j_gene: TRBJ2-4; v_gene: TRBV5-6
CDR3aa: CATHKEGGNEKLFF; j_gene: TRBJ1-4; v_gene: TRBV28
CDR3aa: CASSFGATASGANVLTF; j_gene: TRBJ2-6; v_gene: TRBV5-6
CDR3aa: CASSLDRGGYEQYF; j_gene: TRBJ2-7; v_gene: TRBV7-2
CDR3aa: CASSLPRGPMVGDTQYF; j_gene: TRBJ2-3; v_gene: TRBV7-9
CDR3aa: CASSLVRAAYNEQFF; j_gene: TRBJ2-1; v_gene: TRBV5-1
CDR3aa: CASSPDGYEQYF; j_gene: TRBJ2-7; v_gene: TRBV10-1
CDR3aa: CASSLGPGELFF; j_gene: TRBJ2-2; v_gene: TRBV7-9